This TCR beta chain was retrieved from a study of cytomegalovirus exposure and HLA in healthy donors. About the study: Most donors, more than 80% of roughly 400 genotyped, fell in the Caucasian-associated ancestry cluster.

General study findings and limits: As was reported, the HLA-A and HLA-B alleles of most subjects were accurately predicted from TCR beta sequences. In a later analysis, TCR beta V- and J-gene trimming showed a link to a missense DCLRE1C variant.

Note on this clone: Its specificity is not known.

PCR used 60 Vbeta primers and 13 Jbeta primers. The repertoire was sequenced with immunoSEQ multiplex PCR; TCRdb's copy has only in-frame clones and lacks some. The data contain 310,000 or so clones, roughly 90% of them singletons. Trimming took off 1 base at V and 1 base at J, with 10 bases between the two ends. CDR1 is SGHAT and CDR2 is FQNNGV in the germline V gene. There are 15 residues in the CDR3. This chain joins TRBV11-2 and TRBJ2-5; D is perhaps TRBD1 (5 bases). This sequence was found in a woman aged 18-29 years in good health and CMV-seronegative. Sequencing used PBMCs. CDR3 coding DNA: TGTGCCAGCAGCTTAGCGTTACAGGTCCAAGAGACCCAGTACTTC. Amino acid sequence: CASSLALQVQETQYF.